These 2 T cell receptor beta chains were all obtained from the same sample, sequenced in a study of T-cell memory formation after mild COVID-19. TCRdb fed the 5' RACE reads into MiXCR, producing one record per CDR3 protein. The sample has about 200,000 distinct CDR3 sequences, around 15% seen once. The sequenced sample was PBMCs or a T cell subset sorted from them (not recorded which). These TCRs come from an adult woman who had mild COVID-19 (a few samples of this study predate the infection). Cell type and time point are not known.

This chain links TRBV7-8 with TRBJ2-1; D is perhaps TRBD1 (6 bases). This CDR3 has 15 residues. Germline V gene data show CDR1 as SGHVS and CDR2 as FQNEAQ. V was cut by 7 bases and J by 3 bases, with 16 bases left in between. CDR3 sequence reads: CASKTHGQIYNEQFF. The CDR3 DNA follows: TGTGCCAGCAAAACTCATGGACAGATCTACAATGAGCAGTTCTTC.

A few counts support this clonotype. The chain couples TRBV14 to TRBJ2-7; 10 nucleotides match TRBD2. Germline CDR1 and CDR2: SGHDN and FVKESK. The CDR3 runs to 17 residues. V lost 4 bases to trimming and J lost 2 bases; unmatched junction nucleotides: 11. CDR3 loop: CASSLFLRTSGPYEQYF. CDR3 coding DNA: TGTGCCAGCAGCCTCTTCTTAAGGACTAGCGGCCCCTACGAGCAGTACTTC.